This T cell receptor beta chain was captured in a study of CD8+CD57+ T cells in acquired aplastic anemia. This clonotype was seen only a few times. Its antigen is unknown. CDR1 is SEHNR and CDR2 is FQNEAQ in the germline V gene (reference sequence). The CDR3 has 15 amino acids. V was trimmed by 0 bases and J by 1 base, leaving 8 bases between them. Profiling that covered TCR beta VDJ and CDR3 relied on genomic DNA as its template. TCRdb reanalysed the reads using MiXCR and keeps one entry per CDR3 protein. The table records approximately 200,000 distinct CDR3 sequences, over 60% of them present only once. Study-wide results and limits: Between patients and controls, CD8+ Simpson's diversity did not vary significantly.

The TCR sequence derives from a human donor with severe aplastic anemia or a healthy control (not recorded which). The sample taken for sequencing was sorted CD4+, CD8+, or CD8+CD57+ T cells (not recorded which) from PBMCs. The V call is TRBV7-9, the J call TRBJ2-3; D is unclear. The CDR3 bases are TGTGCCAGCAGCTTAGCGACCAGCGGCACAGATACGCAGTATTTT. Its translation: CASSLATSGTDTQYF.